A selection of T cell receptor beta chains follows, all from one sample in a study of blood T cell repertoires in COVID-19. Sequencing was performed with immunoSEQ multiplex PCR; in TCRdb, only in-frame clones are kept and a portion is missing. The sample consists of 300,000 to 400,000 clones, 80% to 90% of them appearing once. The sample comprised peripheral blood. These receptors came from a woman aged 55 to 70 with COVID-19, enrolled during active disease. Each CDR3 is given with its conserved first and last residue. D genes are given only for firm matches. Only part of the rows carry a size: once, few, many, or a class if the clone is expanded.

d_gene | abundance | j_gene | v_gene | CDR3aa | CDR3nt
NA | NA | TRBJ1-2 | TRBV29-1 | CSAVSSSGYGYTF | TGCAGCGCCGTCAGTTCGAGCGGCTATGGCTACACCTTC
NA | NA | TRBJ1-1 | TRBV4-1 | CASSPPGSFIGTEAFF | TGCGCCAGCAGCCCACCGGGGTCTTTTATCGGCACTGAAGCTTTCTTT
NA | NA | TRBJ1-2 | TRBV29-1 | CSVEGVARGASGYTF | TGCAGCGTTGAAGGGGTGGCCAGGGGTGCTAGCGGCTACACCTTC
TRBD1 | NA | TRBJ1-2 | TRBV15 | CATSREGQGDGYTF | TGTGCCACCAGCAGAGAGGGACAGGGAGATGGCTACACCTTC
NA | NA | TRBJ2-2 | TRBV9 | CASAGSTAELFF | TGTGCCAGCGCGGGGTCCACGGCTGAGCTGTTTTTT
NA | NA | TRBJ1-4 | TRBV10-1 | CASSEGGTNEKLFF | TGCGCCAGCAGTGAAGGGGGAACTAATGAAAAACTGTTTTTT
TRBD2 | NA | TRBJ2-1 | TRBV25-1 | CASSGKVAGDNYNEQFF | TGTGCCAGCAGTGGTAAGGTAGCGGGGGACAATTACAATGAGCAGTTCTTC
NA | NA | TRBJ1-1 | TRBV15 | CATSISRGGTEAFF | TGTGCCACCAGCATTAGCCGAGGTGGCACTGAAGCTTTCTTT
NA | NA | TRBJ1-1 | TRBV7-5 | CVRSAWDSNTEAFF | TGTGTCAGAAGCGCCTGGGACAGCAACACTGAAGCTTTCTTT
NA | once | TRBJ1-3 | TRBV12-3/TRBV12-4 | CASTISGNTIYF | TGTGCCAGCACCATCTCTGGAAACACCATATATTTT
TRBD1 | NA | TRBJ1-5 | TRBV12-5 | CASGLGGQRNQPQHF | TGTGCTAGTGGTTTGGGGGGACAGCGCAATCAGCCCCAGCATTTT
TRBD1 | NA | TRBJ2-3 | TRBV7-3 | CASTTTGGDTQYF | TGTGCCAGCACCACGACAGGGGGAGATACGCAGTATTTT
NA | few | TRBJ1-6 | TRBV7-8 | CASSLRQDLNSPLHF | TGTGCCAGCAGCTTGAGACAGGACCTAAATTCACCCCTCCACTTT
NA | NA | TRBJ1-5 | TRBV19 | CASGQLNQPQHF | TGTGCCAGCGGACAGCTCAATCAGCCCCAGCATTTT
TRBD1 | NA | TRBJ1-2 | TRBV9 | CASSVGWGTGVERKYGYTF | TGTGCCAGCAGCGTAGGGTGGGGGACAGGGGTAGAGAGGAAATATGGCTACACCTTC
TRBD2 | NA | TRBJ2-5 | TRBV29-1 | CSVEDSSGVNQETQYF | TGCAGCGTTGAAGACTCCAGCGGGGTTAACCAAGAGACCCAGTACTTC
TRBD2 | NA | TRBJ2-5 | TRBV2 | CASSVLAGGYQETQYF | TGTGCCAGCAGTGTTCTAGCGGGGGGGTACCAAGAGACCCAGTACTTC
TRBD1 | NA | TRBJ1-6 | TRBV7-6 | CASSLTTMGTGVYNSPLHF | TGTGCCAGCAGCCTAACGACAATGGGGACAGGCGTCTATAATTCACCCCTCCACTTT
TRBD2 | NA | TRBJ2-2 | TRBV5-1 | CASSLDVSGGFGELFF | TGCGCCAGCAGCTTGGATGTCAGCGGGGGTTTCGGGGAGCTGTTTTTT
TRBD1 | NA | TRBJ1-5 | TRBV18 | CASSPGTENQPQHF | TGTGCCAGCTCACCCGGGACAGAGAATCAGCCCCAGCATTTT
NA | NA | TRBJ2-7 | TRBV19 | CASRPQTSSYEQYF | TGTGCCAGTAGACCACAGACAAGCTCCTACGAGCAGTACTTC
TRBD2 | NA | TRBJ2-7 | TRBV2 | CASTPTSGGAYEQYF | TGTGCCAGCACTCCAACTAGCGGGGGGGCCTACGAGCAGTACTTC
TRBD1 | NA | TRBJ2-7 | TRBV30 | CAWNRDSYEQYF | TGTGCCTGGAACCGGGACAGCTACGAGCAGTACTTC
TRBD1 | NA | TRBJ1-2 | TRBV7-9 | CASRERGLHGYTF | TGTGCCAGCAGGGAAAGGGGGCTTCATGGCTACACCTTC
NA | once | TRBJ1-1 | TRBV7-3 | CASSSSSGLTEAFF | TGTGCCAGCAGCTCTTCTTCAGGGTTAACTGAAGCTTTCTTT
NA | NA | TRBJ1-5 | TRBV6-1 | CASSDGQVSNQPQHF | TGTGCCAGCAGTGACGGACAAGTAAGCAATCAGCCCCAGCATTTT
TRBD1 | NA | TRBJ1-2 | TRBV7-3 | CASSNFRDREFGYTF | TGTGCCAGCAGCAACTTCCGGGACAGGGAATTTGGCTACACCTTC
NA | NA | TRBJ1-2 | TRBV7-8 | CASSLEQGWGLNYGYTF | TGTGCCAGCAGCTTAGAGCAGGGGTGGGGGCTCAACTATGGCTACACCTTC
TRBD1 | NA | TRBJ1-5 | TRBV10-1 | CASSEDIDRGRSNQPQHF | TGCGCCAGCAGTGAGGATATTGACAGGGGGCGTAGCAATCAGCCCCAGCATTTT
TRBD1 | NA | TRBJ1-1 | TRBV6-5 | CASSSRTGYKEAFF | TGTGCCAGCAGTTCCCGGACAGGCTATAAGGAAGCTTTCTTT
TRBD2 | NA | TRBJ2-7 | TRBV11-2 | CASSLNGGGDYEQYF | TGTGCCAGCAGCTTAAATGGCGGGGGGGATTACGAGCAGTACTTC
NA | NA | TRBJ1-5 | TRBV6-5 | CASRANRDQPQHF | TGTGCCAGCAGGGCGAACAGGGATCAGCCCCAGCATTTT
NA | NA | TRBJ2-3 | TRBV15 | CATSREGLSGPGDTQYF | TGTGCCACCAGCAGGGAGGGACTTAGCGGACCAGGGGATACGCAGTATTTT
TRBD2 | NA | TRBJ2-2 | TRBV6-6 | CASGELGLANTGELFF | TGTGCCAGCGGAGAATTGGGACTAGCGAACACCGGGGAGCTGTTTTTT
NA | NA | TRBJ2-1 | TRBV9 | CASSVSGTPYNEQFF | TGTGCCAGCAGCGTCTCCGGGACACCCTACAATGAGCAGTTCTTC
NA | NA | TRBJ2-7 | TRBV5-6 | CASSAYDYEQYF | TGTGCCAGCAGCGCGTACGACTACGAGCAGTACTTC